Presented here are 4 T cell receptor beta chains from one specimen sequenced in a study of identical twins. TCRdb re-derived calls from the 5' RACE reads in MiXCR, one entry per CDR3 protein. Of fewer than 350,000 distinct CDR3 sequences in the sample, about 8.3% were seen once. These sequences were also reported in another study, on yellow fever vaccine responses in identical twins.

Sequencing was carried out using memory (CD45RO+) T cells sorted from blood. The receptors here all came from a woman younger than 35 in good health.

This clonotype turned up a few times. The junction shows a germline mismatch at one end, possibly a read error. The chain links TRBV13 to TRBJ2-3; no reliable D call. CDR1 is PRHDT and CDR2 is FYEKMQ in the germline V gene (reference sequence). There are 16 residues in the CDR3. CDR3: CASSLGKRTVTDTQYF. For the CDR3, the DNA is TGTGCCAGCAGCCTAGGAAAGCGAACAGTCACAGATACGCAGTATTTT.

The rearrangement links TRBV28 to TRBJ1-1; D is unresolved. V was cut by 6 bases and J by 11 bases, with 13 bases left in between. The germline CDR1 and CDR2 sequences are MDHEN and SYDVKM. This CDR3 has 11 amino acids. This CDR3 reads CASRYEGGAFF. CDR3 DNA sequence: TGTGCCAGCAGGTACGAAGGAGGGGCTTTCTTT.

This clonotype was seen many times. J is TRBJ2-2 and V is TRBV10-3; D uncertain. Germline loops: CDR1 ENHRY, CDR2 SYGVKD. This CDR3 contains 14 residues. The V end was cut by 0 bases, the J end by 5 bases, with 7 bases between. The CDR3 DNA is TGTGCCATCAGTGAGTCTTCGAGGACCGGGGAGCTGTTTTTT. Amino acid sequence: CAISESSRTGELFF.

This clonotype was counted ten times or more. This chain joins TRBV12-3 or TRBV12-4 and TRBJ1-5, with 8 bases that match TRBD1. The CDR3 length is 16 residues. V was pared by 3 bases and J by 3 bases, with 7 bases of the junction left unmatched. CDR3 protein: CASSFPGQAYNQPQHF. The DNA of the CDR3 is TGTGCCAGCAGTTTCCCGGGACAGGCCTACAATCAGCCCCAGCATTTT.